This T cell receptor beta chain is from a study of cytomegalovirus exposure and HLA in healthy donors. PCR was performed using 60 Vbeta and 13 Jbeta primers. In the original processing: Later work found around 80 million unique TCR beta chains, with some 11 million shared. Clones were read by immunoSEQ multiplex PCR, and TCRdb kept only the in-frame ones, dropping some. The V and J calls and clone size come from that table; D and trimming were worked out from the DNA. The table lists around 94,000 clones, 65% to 85% of them singletons. V lost 3 bases, J lost 6 bases, and 5 bases stayed unmatched. This CDR3 contains 15 residues. Germline CDR1 SGDLS, CDR2 YYNGEE.

The chain links TRBV9 to TRBJ1-6; 8 bases align to TRBD1. The specimen was PBMCs. The sequence was obtained from a man between 18 and 29 years old in good health and CMV-seronegative. The CDR3 nucleotides read TGTGCCAGCAGCGAACGACAGGGGAGTAATTCACCCCTCCACTTT. The encoded protein is CASSERQGSNSPLHF.